The 10 T cell receptor beta chains in this list originate from one sample, sequenced in a study of Ad26.COV2.S vaccination and SARS-CoV-2 variants. Treatment in this sample: around 19 received Ad26.COV2.S at low or high dose, single or two shots; 5 received placebo; per-sample allocation not given. Following the first vaccine or placebo injection, samples were taken on day 63. Here immunoSEQ multiplex PCR was the method, and the copy in TCRdb shows in-frame clones only, minus some. The sample includes about 470,000 clones, about nine tenths of them seen just once. The sample consisted of peripheral blood, taken in a trial of Ad26.COV2.S vaccine versus placebo. Receptors were obtained from a person between 18 and 65 years old who received the Ad26.COV2.S COVID-19 vaccine or a placebo.

The chain couples TRBV27 to TRBJ2-7, with 15 positions matching TRBD2. The CDR3 covers 14 residues. The V segment lost 7 bases and the J segment 4 bases; nucleotides outside the gene matches: 2. CDR1 is MNHEY, CDR2 SMNVEV, per germline (reference sequence). CDR3: CASTGLAGGYEQYF. CDR3 sequence (DNA): TGTGCCAGCACGGGACTAGCGGGAGGTTACGAGCAGTACTTC.

The J gene is TRBJ1-3, the V gene TRBV30; D call uncertain. The germline V and J ends were trimmed by 0 bases and 1 base, with 7 bases remaining between them. The length of the CDR3 is 14 residues. Per the germline V gene, CDR1 is GTSNPN and CDR2 is SVGIG (reference sequence). CDR3 residues: CAWSVRGSGNTIYF. CDR3 DNA sequence: TGTGCCTGGAGTGTACGGGGATCTGGAAACACCATATATTTT.

The chain is built from TRBV6-5 and TRBJ1-1; 8 positions match TRBD1. J was trimmed by 0 bases and V by 4 bases; bases with no gene match: 4. The CDR3 sequence is 15 residues long. In germline, CDR1 is MNHEY, CDR2 SVGAGI. This CDR3 reads CASSWTGTMNTEAFF. The CDR3 coding sequence is TGTGCCAGCAGTTGGACAGGGACAATGAACACTGAAGCTTTCTTT.

The chain joins TRBV27 to TRBJ2-1; 11 bases align to TRBD1. The germline gives CDR1 MNHEY, CDR2 SMNVEV (reference sequence). CDR3 size: 16 residues. The V and J ends lost 5 bases and 0 bases, in that order; junction bases with no gene match: 3. CDR3 DNA: TGTGCCAGCAGTAGGGGACAGGGGGGCTCCTACAATGAGCAGTTCTTC. Residues: CASSRGQGGSYNEQFF.

Notes on this clone: A junction end diverges from the germline sequence, so it may reflect a read error. The chain combines TRBV28 with TRBJ1-3, with a weak D call TRBD1 (5 bases). CDR1 and CDR2 (germline): MDHEN, SYDVKM. CDR3 length: 14 amino acids. Here the CDR3 reads CASSLGPGSRTRDF. As DNA, the CDR3 is TGTGCCAGCAGTTTAGGGCCAGGGTCCCGTACTCGGGATTTT.

V and J are TRBV5-1 and TRBJ2-5, with TRBD2 matching 11 bases. V dropped 0 bases and J dropped 5; count of bases not matched to a gene: 3. The CDR3 sequence is 15 residues long. The germline CDR1 and CDR2 sequences are SGHRS and YFSETQ. CDR3 in DNA: TGCGCCAGCAGCTTGGGCACTAGCGGGAGTGAGACCCAGTACTTC. Its translation: CASSLGTSGSETQYF.

This sequence joins TRBV6-4 and TRBJ1-5; 7 bases are a match to TRBD1. The length of the CDR3 is 15 residues. Trimming cost V 8 bases and J 3 bases; bases outside gene matches: 10. The germline gives CDR1 MRHNA, CDR2 SNTAGT. DNA of the CDR3: TGTGCCAGCGGATGGACAGGCCGACCCAATCAGCCCCAGCATTTT. Translated: CASGWTGRPNQPQHF.

The V and J genes are TRBV7-8 and TRBJ1-5, with no clear D. The germline gives CDR1 SGHVS, CDR2 FQNEAQ. V lost 6 bases and J lost 0, with 6 bases in between. The CDR3 extends over 13 amino acids. The CDR3 region is CASSYNSNQPQHF. CDR3 sequence (DNA): TGTGCCAGCAGTTACAATAGCAATCAGCCCCAGCATTTT.

V and J are TRBV10-2 and TRBJ2-7, with TRBD1 matching over 7 bases. V dropped 7 bases and J dropped 2; count of bases not matched to a gene: 8. The CDR3 runs to 14 residues. The germline V gene has CDR1 WSHSY and CDR2 SAAADI. CDR3 DNA sequence: TGCGCCAGCAAGTTAGGACAGGCGGCCTACGAGCAGTACTTC. This codes for CASKLGQAAYEQYF.

The genes are TRBV7-8 and TRBJ1-2, with D perhaps matching TRBD1 (6 bases). The ends were cut back, 3 bases at V and 0 bases at J, with 11 bases in the middle. Per the germline V gene, CDR1 is SGHVS and CDR2 is FQNEAQ. This CDR3 is 15 amino acids long. CDR3 sequence (DNA): TGTGCCAGCAGCTTGATGCAGGGGACTAACTATGGCTACACCTTC. This codes for CASSLMQGTNYGYTF.